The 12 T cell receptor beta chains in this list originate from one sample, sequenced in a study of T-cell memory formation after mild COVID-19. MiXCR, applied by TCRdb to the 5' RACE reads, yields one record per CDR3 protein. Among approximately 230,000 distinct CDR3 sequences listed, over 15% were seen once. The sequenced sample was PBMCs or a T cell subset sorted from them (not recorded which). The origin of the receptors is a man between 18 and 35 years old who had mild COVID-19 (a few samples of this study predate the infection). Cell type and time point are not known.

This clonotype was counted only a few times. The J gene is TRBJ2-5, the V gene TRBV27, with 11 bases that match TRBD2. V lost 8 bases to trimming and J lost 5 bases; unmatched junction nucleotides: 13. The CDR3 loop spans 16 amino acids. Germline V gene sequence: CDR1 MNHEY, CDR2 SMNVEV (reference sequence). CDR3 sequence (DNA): TGTGCCAGCCGACTCGGAACTAGCGGGGGACGGGAGACCCAGTACTTC. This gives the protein CASRLGTSGGRETQYF.

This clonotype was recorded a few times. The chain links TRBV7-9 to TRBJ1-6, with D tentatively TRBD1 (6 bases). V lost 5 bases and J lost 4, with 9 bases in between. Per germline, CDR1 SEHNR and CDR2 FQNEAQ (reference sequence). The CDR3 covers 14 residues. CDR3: CASSIGQYNSPLHF. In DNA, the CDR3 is TGTGCCAGCAGCATCGGACAGTATAATTCACCCCTCCACTTT.

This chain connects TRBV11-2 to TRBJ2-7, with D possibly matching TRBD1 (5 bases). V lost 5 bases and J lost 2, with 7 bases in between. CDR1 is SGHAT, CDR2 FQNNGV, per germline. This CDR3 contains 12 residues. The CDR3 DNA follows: TGTGCCAGCAGCAGACAGCCCTACGAGCAGTACGTC. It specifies CASSRQPYEQYV.

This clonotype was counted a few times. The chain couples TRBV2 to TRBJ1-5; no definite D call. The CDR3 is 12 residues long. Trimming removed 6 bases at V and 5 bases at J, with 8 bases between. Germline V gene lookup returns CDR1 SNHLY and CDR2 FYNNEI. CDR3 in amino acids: CASREGDQPQHF. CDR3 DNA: TGTGCCAGCAGAGAGGGAGATCAGCCCCAGCATTTT. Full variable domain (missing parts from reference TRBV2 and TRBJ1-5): EPEVTQTPSHQVTQMGQEVILRCVPISNHLYFYWYRQILGQKVEFLVSFYNNEISEKSEIFDDQFSVERPDGSNFTLKIRSTKLEDSAMYFCASREGDQPQHFGDGTRLSIL.

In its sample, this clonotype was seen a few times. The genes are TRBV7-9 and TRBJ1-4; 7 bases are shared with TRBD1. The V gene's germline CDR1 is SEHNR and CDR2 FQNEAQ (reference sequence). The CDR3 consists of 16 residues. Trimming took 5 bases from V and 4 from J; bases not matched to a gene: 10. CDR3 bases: TGTGCCAGCAGCACCCCACTCGGGACAGTTAATGAAAAACTGTTTTTT. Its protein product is CASSTPLGTVNEKLFF.

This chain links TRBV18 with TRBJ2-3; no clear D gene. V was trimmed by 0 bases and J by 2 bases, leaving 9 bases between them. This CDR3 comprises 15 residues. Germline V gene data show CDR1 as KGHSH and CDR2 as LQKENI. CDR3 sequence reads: CASSPPGRTTDTQYF. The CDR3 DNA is TGTGCCAGCTCACCACCCGGGCGGACCACAGATACGCAGTATTTT.

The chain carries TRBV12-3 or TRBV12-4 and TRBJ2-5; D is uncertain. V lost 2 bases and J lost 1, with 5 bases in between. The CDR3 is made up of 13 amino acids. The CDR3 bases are TGTGCCAGCAGTTTAAGGGCCCAAGAGACCCAGTACTTC. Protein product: CASSLRAQETQYF.

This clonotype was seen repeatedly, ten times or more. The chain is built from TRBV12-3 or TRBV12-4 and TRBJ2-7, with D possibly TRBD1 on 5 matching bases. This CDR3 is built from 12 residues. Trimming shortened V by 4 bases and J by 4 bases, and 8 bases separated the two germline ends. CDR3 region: CASSSQGYEQYF. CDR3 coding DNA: TGTGCCAGCAGTTCCCAGGGTTACGAGCAGTACTTC.

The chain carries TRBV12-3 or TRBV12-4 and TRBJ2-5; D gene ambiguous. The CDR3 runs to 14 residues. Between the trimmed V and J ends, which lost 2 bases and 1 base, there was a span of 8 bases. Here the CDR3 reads CASSLPPAQETQYF. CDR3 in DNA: TGTGCCAGCAGTTTACCGCCAGCCCAAGAGACCCAGTACTTC.

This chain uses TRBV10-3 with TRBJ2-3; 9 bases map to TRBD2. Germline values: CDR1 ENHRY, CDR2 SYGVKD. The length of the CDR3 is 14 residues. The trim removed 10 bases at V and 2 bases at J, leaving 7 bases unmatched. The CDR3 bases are TGTGCCACCGTTAGCGGGGGATACACAGATACGCAGTATTTT. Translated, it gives CATVSGGYTDTQYF.

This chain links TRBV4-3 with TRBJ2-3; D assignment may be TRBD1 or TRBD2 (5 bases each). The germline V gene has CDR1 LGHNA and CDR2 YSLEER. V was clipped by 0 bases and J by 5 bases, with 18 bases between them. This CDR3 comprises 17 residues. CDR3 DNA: TGCGCCAGCAGCCAAGAGACCCGGGATAGGGGAATAGATACGCAGTATTTT. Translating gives CASSQETRDRGIDTQYF.

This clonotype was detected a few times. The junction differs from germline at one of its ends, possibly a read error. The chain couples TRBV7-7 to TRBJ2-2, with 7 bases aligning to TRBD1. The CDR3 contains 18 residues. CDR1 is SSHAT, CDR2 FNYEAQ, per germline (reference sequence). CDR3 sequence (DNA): TGTGCTAGCAGCTCCATGGCTGAGGGGGCGAGTAACGCCGGGGAGCTGTTTTTT. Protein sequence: CASSSMAEGASNAGELFF.